Given below is one T cell receptor (beta chain) in context. Its antigen is undetermined. Germline V CDR1 and CDR2: MNHEY, SVGEGT. This CDR3 is built from 16 residues. The V gene lost 0 bases and the J gene lost 4 bases, with 13 bases spanning the gap. TCRdb processed the 5' RACE reads anew with MiXCR; each CDR3 protein has one entry. The table has hundreds of thousands of distinct CDR3 sequences, 3% to 4.5% seen once. This record comes from a study of T cells after yellow fever vaccination. Overall study context: Fractions of low cell number were prepared using SMART-Seq v4 Ultra Low Input.

Whole-study results and caveats: On re-exposure, the response was weaker but peaked faster, at day 5 versus 15. FACS-sorted repertoires could harbor abundant contaminating bulk-population clonotypes.

The genes are TRBV6-2 or TRBV6-3 and TRBJ1-5; no firm D call. The clonotype comes from a man aged 18 to 29 who received the YFV17D yellow fever vaccine. Sequencing used PBMCs, obtained on the day of the yellow fever booster vaccination. The CDR3 spells CASSYSAPDRNQPQHF. Here the CDR3 DNA reads TGTGCCAGCAGTTACTCGGCCCCGGATCGGAATCAGCCCCAGCATTTT.